This T cell receptor beta chain was found in a study of T cell repertoires in aging, cancer and after chemotherapy. Peripheral blood genomic DNA, not sorted cells or RNA, was the template. Regarding the study as a whole: Loss of evenness, beyond lost richness, contributed to age-related TCR diversity decline in cancer patients.

The sample holds a few counts of this clonotype. Its antigen is unidentified. A mixed TRB-A/B primer pool amplified rearranged TRB by multiplex touch-down PCR. TCRdb analysed the multiplex PCR reads with MiXCR anew, one entry per CDR3 protein. This sample has around 1,400 distinct CDR3 sequences, with under 25% found just once. CDR1 is MNHEY, CDR2 SVGAGI, per germline. Trimming removed 0 bases at V and 7 bases at J, with 16 bases between. There are 16 residues in the CDR3. The source material was blood. The TCR was taken from a human donor with a solid tumor. The gene calls are TRBV6-5 and TRBJ1-5, with D unresolved. The CDR3 sequence is CASSYSLGFDPQPQHF. In DNA form, the CDR3 reads TGTGCCAGCAGTTACTCCTTGGGGTTTGACCCCCAGCCCCAGCATTTT.